This TCR beta chain was recovered during a study of OX40 agonist ivuxolimab in advanced cancers. Sequencing was performed with immunoSEQ multiplex PCR; in TCRdb, only in-frame clones are kept and a portion is missing. Among some 72,000 clones listed, 84% were seen once. The CDR3 runs 15 residues. V lost 6 bases and J 4 bases, leaving 15 bases between the germline ends. Germline V gene data show CDR1 as LNHDA and CDR2 as SQIVND (reference sequence). The source material was CD4+ or CD8+ T cells sorted from blood, sampled in a trial of the OX40 agonist ivuxolimab. The sequence came from an adult with an advanced solid tumor such as melanoma, head and neck, liver or kidney cancer. The chain combines TRBV19 with TRBJ1-4, with D possibly matching TRBD1 (5 bases). The CDR3 DNA reads as TGTGCCAGTAGCACCCCCCGGGGCGGTAATGAAAAACTGTTTTTT. It codes for CASSTPRGGNEKLFF. The complete variable domain, with remaining parts taken from reference TRBV19 and TRBJ1-4, reads DGGITQSPKYLFRKEGQNVTLSCEQNLNHDAMYWYRQDPGQGLRLIYYSQIVNDFQKGDIAEGYSVSREKKESFPLTVTSAQKNPTAFYLCASSTPRGGNEKLFFGSGTQLSVL.